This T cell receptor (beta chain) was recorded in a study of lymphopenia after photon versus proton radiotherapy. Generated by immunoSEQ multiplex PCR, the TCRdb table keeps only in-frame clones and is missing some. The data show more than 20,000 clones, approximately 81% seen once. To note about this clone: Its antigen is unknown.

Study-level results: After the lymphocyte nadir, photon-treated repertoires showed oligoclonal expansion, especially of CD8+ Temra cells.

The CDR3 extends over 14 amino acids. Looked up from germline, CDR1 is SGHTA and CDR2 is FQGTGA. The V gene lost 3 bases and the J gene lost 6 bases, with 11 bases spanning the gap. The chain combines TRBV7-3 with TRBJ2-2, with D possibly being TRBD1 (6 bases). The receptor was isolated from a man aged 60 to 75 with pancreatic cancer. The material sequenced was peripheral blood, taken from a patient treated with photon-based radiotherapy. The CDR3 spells CASSFTGLAGELFF. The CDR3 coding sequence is TGTGCCAGCAGCTTCACAGGGTTGGCCGGGGAGCTGTTTTTT. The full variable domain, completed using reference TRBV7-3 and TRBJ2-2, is GAGVSQTPSNKVTEKGKYVELRCDPISGHTALYWYRQSLGQGPEFLIYFQGTGAADDSGLPNDRFFAVRPEGSVSTLKIQRTERGDSAVYLCASSFTGLAGELFFGEGSRLTVL.